This T cell receptor (beta chain) was obtained from a study of T-cell reconstitution after alpha-beta-depleted transplantation in children. A library of TCRbeta sequences, prepared with unique molecular identifiers, was generated. TCRdb recomputed calls from the PCR reads with MiXCR, one row per CDR3 protein. The sample gives 700,000 or so distinct CDR3 sequences, about an eighth of which show up once; 0.65% to 0.9% is in the top ten. The germline V gene has CDR1 PRHDT and CDR2 FYEKMQ (reference sequence). V lost 3 bases to trimming and J lost 7 bases, with 6 bases between them. There are 12 residues in the CDR3. Study-level results: The study traced high day-60 TCRbeta diversity in some patients to surviving recipient T cells and thymic progenitors.

This clonotype was recorded many times. The antigen remains undetermined. The sequences come from PBMCs, collected before TCRalphabeta/CD19-depleted stem cell transplant. V gene TRBV13 combines with J gene TRBJ2-2; D gene unclear. The clonotype originates from a girl aged 2 to 10 with congenital amegakaryocytic thrombocytopenia, due to receive a stem cell transplant. The CDR3 loop reads CASSFLHGELFF. Written as DNA, the CDR3 is TGTGCCAGCAGCTTCCTTCACGGGGAGCTGTTTTTT.